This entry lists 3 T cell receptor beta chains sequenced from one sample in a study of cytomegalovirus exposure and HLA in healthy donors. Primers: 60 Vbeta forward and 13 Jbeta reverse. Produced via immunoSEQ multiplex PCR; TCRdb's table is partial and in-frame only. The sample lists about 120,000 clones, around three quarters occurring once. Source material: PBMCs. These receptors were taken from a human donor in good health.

CDR3 in amino acids: CASSILTGGRAFF. The CDR3 DNA reads TGTGCCAGTAGTATTCTAACAGGGGGCCGGGCTTTCTTT. The V gene is TRBV19, the J gene TRBJ1-1; 9 bases line up with TRBD1. CDR3 size: 13 residues. CDR1 LNHDA and CDR2 SQIVND come from the germline V gene (reference sequence). V lost 3 bases, J lost 11 bases, and 7 bases stayed unmatched.

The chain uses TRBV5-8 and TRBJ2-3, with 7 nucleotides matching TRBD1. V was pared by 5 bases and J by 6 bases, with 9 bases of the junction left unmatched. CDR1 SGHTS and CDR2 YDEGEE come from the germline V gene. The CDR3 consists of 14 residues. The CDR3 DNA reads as TGTGCCAGCAGTCAAAGGGGGCGCAGGGATACGCAGTATTTT. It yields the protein CASSQRGRRDTQYF.

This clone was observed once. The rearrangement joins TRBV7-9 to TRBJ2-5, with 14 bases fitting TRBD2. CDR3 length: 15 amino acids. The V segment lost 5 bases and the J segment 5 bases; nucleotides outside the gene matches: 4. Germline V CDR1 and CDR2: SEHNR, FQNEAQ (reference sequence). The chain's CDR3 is CASSLRLAGGETQYF. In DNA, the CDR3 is TGTGCCAGCAGCCTCCGACTAGCGGGGGGGGAGACCCAGTACTTC.